The clone carrying this TCR beta chain was seen a handful of times. This sample is drawn from a study of T cell repertoires in cytomegalovirus infection. Study as a whole: A matching HLA type, together with CMV infection, was signaled by public TCR beta signatures.

The CDR3 consists of 14 residues. With V trimmed by 1 base and J by 5 bases, 2 bases remained unmatched. Germline assignment: CDR1 SEHNR and CDR2 FQNEAQ (reference sequence). Each CDR3 protein is one row after TCRdb ran MiXCR on the reads. The sample yields 200,000 to 300,000 distinct CDR3 sequences, 9.1% seen once. This rearrangement joins TRBV7-9 to TRBJ2-1; 7 bases fit TRBD2. This TCR was sampled from a human donor in good health (CMV status not recorded). Some clones in this sample may be carry-over from other donors' samples. Sequencing input: PBMCs. CDR3 sequence (DNA): TGTGCCAGCAGCTTAGATGGGGGGGACAATGAGCAGTTCTTC. It is translated as CASSLDGGDNEQFF. Combining the CDR3 with reference TRBV7-9 and TRBJ2-1 gives the whole variable domain DTGVSQNPRHKITKRGQNVTFRCDPISEHNRLYWYRQTLGQGPEFLTYFQNEAQLEKSRLLSDRFSAERPKGSFSTLEIQRTEQGDSAMYLCASSLDGGDNEQFFGPGTRLTVL.